A selection of T cell receptor beta chains follows, all from one sample in a study of blood T cell repertoires in COVID-19. The assay was immunoSEQ multiplex PCR, and TCRdb's table has in-frame clones only and misses some. The sample records 120,000 to 150,000 clones, approximately 78% being singletons. Material for sequencing was peripheral blood. The receptors derive from a woman aged 80 or over with acute or convalescent COVID-19. Each CDR3 is given with its conserved first and last residue.

J | V | CDR3
TRBJ1-2 | TRBV2 | CAQTRGLAVYGYTF
TRBJ1-1 | TRBV2 | CASSGLGQGWINTEAFF
TRBJ2-7 | TRBV7-8 | CASSPTRASYEQYF
TRBJ1-6 | TRBV21-1 | CASSKVDWTENSPLHF
TRBJ1-5 | TRBV7-9 | CASSVTGSGQPQHF
TRBJ1-2 | TRBV5-6 | CASSLDFLNYGYTF
TRBJ2-2 | TRBV5-1 | CASSLLTGTGELFF
TRBJ1-5 | TRBV20-1 | CSASVTGGDSPNQPQHF
TRBJ1-1 | TRBV7-9 | CASSSRQGVLRTEAFF
TRBJ1-4 | TRBV28 | CASRLGLPNEKLFF
TRBJ1-4 | TRBV9 | CASSVGPGLGEKLFF
TRBJ2-2 | TRBV7-8 | CASSLEPPGGFAGELFF
TRBJ2-1 | TRBV7-6 | CASSLALGARGNEQFF
TRBJ1-5 | TRBV5-1 | CASSSWTGEPQHF
TRBJ2-4 | TRBV2 | CASSVPRAASAAKNIQYF
TRBJ1-4 | TRBV5-3 | CARTGPGEGNEKLFF